This passage covers 32 T cell receptor beta chains from one sample sequenced in a study of cytotoxic CD8 clonotypes in ibrutinib-treated CLL. The repertoire was sequenced with immunoSEQ multiplex PCR; TCRdb's copy has only in-frame clones and lacks some. The table lists more than 200,000 clones, less than 75% of them singletons. The sample was PBMCs, taken after 24 months of ibrutinib treatment. The origin of the receptors is a human donor with chronic lymphocytic leukemia.

The CDR3 loop reads CAALRQEGGYTF. Written as DNA, the CDR3 is TGTGCCGCCCTGCGACAGGAAGGTGGCTACACCTTC. The rearrangement links TRBV10-3 to TRBJ1-2, with a possible D match to TRBD1 (6 bases). Germline CDR1 is ENHRY and CDR2 is SYGVKD. CDR3 size: 12 residues. The V end lost 11 bases, the J end lost 7 bases, and 17 bases lay between the germline ends.

There are a few counts of this clone. The chain links TRBV28 to TRBJ2-7; 8 bases match TRBD2. This CDR3 has 15 residues. Germline assignment: CDR1 MDHEN and CDR2 SYDVKM. V lost 6 bases, J lost 0 bases, and 7 bases stayed unmatched. CDR3 residues: CASRFSGTNSYEQYF. DNA for the CDR3: TGTGCCAGCAGATTTAGCGGGACCAACTCCTACGAGCAGTACTTC.

The genes are TRBV7-9 and TRBJ1-4; D gene uncertain. Germline-derived CDR1 and CDR2 are SEHNR and FQNEAQ (reference sequence). Between the trimmed V and J ends, which lost 5 bases and 5 bases, there was a span of 21 bases. The CDR3 loop spans 17 amino acids. The CDR3, as DNA: TGTGCCAGCAGCCCCGAAACGAGTGGGGAGGCGAATGAAAAACTGTTTTTT. Its translation is CASSPETSGEANEKLFF.

V gene TRBV7-2 combines with J gene TRBJ1-2, with D maybe TRBD1 (5 bases). CDR3 length: 14 residues. Germline loops: CDR1 SGHTA, CDR2 FQGNSA. Trimming stripped 5 bases from V and 4 bases from J, with 14 bases between. CDR3 amino acids: CASSIQPGGYGYTF. For the CDR3, the DNA is TGTGCCAGCAGCATACAGCCTGGGGGCTATGGCTACACCTTC.

This chain connects TRBV29-1 to TRBJ2-7; a weak D match, TRBD2 (6 bases). Trimming took off 7 bases at V and 4 bases at J, with 20 bases between the two ends. CDR1 is SQVTM and CDR2 is ANQGSEA in the germline V gene. The CDR3 runs to 14 residues. The CDR3 here is CSADGWRDRYEQYF. CDR3 nucleotide sequence: TGCAGCGCCGACGGATGGCGGGATAGATACGAGCAGTACTTC.

This clone occurred once. The chain joins TRBV6-5 to TRBJ1-1; a weak D match, TRBD1 (6 bases). Per the germline V gene, CDR1 is MNHEY and CDR2 is SVGAGI. The germline V and J ends were trimmed by 5 bases and 6 bases, with 13 bases remaining between them. This CDR3 comprises 13 residues. The CDR3: CASSGGPPAEAFF. DNA for the CDR3: TGTGCCAGCAGTGGGGGGCCCCCCGCTGAAGCTTTCTTT.

The genes are TRBV10-3 and TRBJ2-7; 9 bases are shared with TRBD1. Germline V gene lookup returns CDR1 ENHRY and CDR2 SYGVKD. V dropped 2 bases and J dropped 5; count of bases not matched to a gene: 4. CDR3 length equals 14 residues. The CDR3 is CAISERTGVNEQYF. DNA for the CDR3: TGTGCCATCAGTGAGAGGACAGGGGTGAACGAGCAGTACTTC.

The CDR3 region is CASSYFGWGNQPQHF. The CDR3 bases are TGTGCCAGCAGTTACTTCGGGTGGGGCAATCAGCCCCAGCATTTT. V gene TRBV6-5 combines with J gene TRBJ1-5; no reliable D call. Germline loops: CDR1 MNHEY, CDR2 SVGAGI. There are 15 residues in the CDR3. Trimming cost V 1 base and J 2 bases, with 9 bases left between them.

The sample holds a few counts of this clone. The V gene is TRBV7-3, the J gene TRBJ2-3; 12 bases map to TRBD2. Unmatched junction bases numbered 2, after V lost 5 bases and J lost 5 bases. Germline V gene lookup returns CDR1 SGHTA and CDR2 FQGTGA. This CDR3 is 14 amino acids long. The chain's CDR3 is CASSLAGGRDTQYF. CDR3 in DNA: TGTGCCAGCAGCCTAGCGGGAGGGAGAGATACGCAGTATTTT.

This clone was detected a few times. The V gene is TRBV18, the J gene TRBJ2-7; D tentatively reads TRBD1 or TRBD2 (5 bases each). The V end was cut by 2 bases, the J end by 6 bases, with 17 bases between. The CDR3 is made up of 15 amino acids. Per germline, CDR1 KGHSH and CDR2 LQKENI. The CDR3 DNA reads TGTGCCAGCTCACCATTACAGGCCCCGAGGGCCGAGCAGTACTTC. It encodes CASSPLQAPRAEQYF. The complete variable domain, with remaining parts taken from reference TRBV18 and TRBJ2-7, reads NAGVMQNPRHLVRRRGQEARLRCSPMKGHSHVYWYRQLPEEGLKFMVYLQKENIIDESGMPKERFSAEFPKEGPSILRIQQVVRGDSAAYFCASSPLQAPRAEQYFGPGTRLTVT.

This rearrangement joins TRBV28 to TRBJ1-1; the D gene is possibly TRBD1 (6 bases). The germline V gene encodes CDR1 MDHEN and CDR2 SYDVKM. CDR3 length: 12 residues. Trimming removed 8 bases at V and 9 bases at J, with 16 bases between. The CDR3: CASQGRGTQAFF. CDR3 DNA: TGTGCCAGCCAGGGGAGGGGGACTCAAGCTTTCTTT.

This chain uses TRBV6-5 with TRBJ1-5; D gene uncertain. The CDR3 is 14 amino acids. V dropped 7 bases and J dropped 6 bases, with 16 bases sitting between them. Germline V lookup: CDR1 MNHEY, CDR2 SVGAGI. The CDR3 loop reads CASTPGGFGQPQHF. CDR3 DNA: TGTGCCAGCACCCCGGGAGGGTTTGGTCAGCCCCAGCATTTT.

The rearrangement joins TRBV10-1 to TRBJ2-3; tentatively, D is TRBD1 (6 bases). CDR1 and CDR2 (germline): WNHNN, SYGVQD (reference sequence). The V end lost 1 base, the J end lost 1 base, and 9 bases lay between the germline ends. This CDR3 has 15 residues. CDR3 residues: CASSELGAGTDTQYF. In DNA, the CDR3 is TGCGCCAGCAGTGAGTTGGGGGCCGGCACAGATACGCAGTATTTT.

This chain connects TRBV2 to TRBJ1-2; 10 nucleotides line up with TRBD1. The germline CDR1 and CDR2 sequences are SNHLY and FYNNEI. V gave up 5 bases and J gave up 4 bases; unmatched junction bases: 10. The CDR3 has 16 amino acids. The CDR3 DNA sequence: TGTGCCAGCAGTAGGGACAGGGGAAGGGGACGCTATGGCTACACCTTC. Protein product: CASSRDRGRGRYGYTF.

The chain joins TRBV4-2 to TRBJ2-7; D is ambiguous. V shed 0 bases and J shed 2 bases, with 14 bases lying between them. The CDR3 spans 16 residues. The germline V gene encodes CDR1 LGHNA and CDR2 YNFKEQ. The CDR3 sequence: CASSQEAVTPTYEQYF. In nucleotides, the CDR3 is TGTGCCAGCAGCCAAGAGGCAGTCACCCCTACCTACGAGCAGTACTTC.

The chain links TRBV5-1 to TRBJ2-2, with 11 nucleotides matching TRBD2. CDR1 is SGHRS, CDR2 YFSETQ, per germline. This CDR3 comprises 15 residues. V lost 3 bases and J lost 6; bases outside the gene matches: 4. As DNA, the CDR3 is TGCGCCAGCAGCTCCGGGACTAGCGGAGCCGGGGAGCTGTTTTTT. It is translated as CASSSGTSGAGELFF.

This clone has only a few counts. The V call is TRBV7-8, the J call TRBJ2-5; D is unclear. Trimming removed 3 bases at V and 4 bases at J, with 9 bases between. The CDR3 sequence is 13 residues long. CDR1 is SGHVS and CDR2 is FQNEAQ in the germline V gene. The CDR3 DNA sequence: TGTGCCAGCAGCTTGACCTCCCGAGAGACCCAGTACTTC. Its protein product is CASSLTSRETQYF.

The chain has TRBV5-1 and TRBJ2-7, with 7 bases that match TRBD2. There are 18 residues in the CDR3. Germline assignment: CDR1 SGHRS and CDR2 YFSETQ. With 1 base clipped from V and 0 bases from J, the junction kept 13 bases outside the gene matches. The CDR3 DNA is TGCGCCAGCAGCTTGCCCTCCGGAGGCGGGAGCTACTCCTACGAGCAGTACTTC. Residues: CASSLPSGGGSYSYEQYF.

V and J are TRBV6-4 and TRBJ2-1, with D hard to call. This CDR3 region has 16 residues. CDR1 and CDR2 from the germline V gene are MRHNA and SNTAGT. Trimming took 4 bases from V and 4 from J, leaving 17 bases between them. In DNA form, the CDR3 reads TGTGCCAGCAGTGGGGATGGACCATCAAAGTACAATGAGCAGTTCTTC. Translated, it gives CASSGDGPSKYNEQFF.

This clone was observed once. CDR3 sequence (DNA): TGTGCCTGGAATTCAGGGGCTACCAACTACGAGCAGTACTTC. It is translated as CAWNSGATNYEQYF. The chain recombines TRBV30 with TRBJ2-7; a weak D match, TRBD1 (6 bases). Germline V gives CDR1 GTSNPN, CDR2 SVGIG (reference sequence). This CDR3 spans 14 amino acids. V lost 4 bases and J lost 3, with 16 bases in between.

The genes are TRBV6-5 and TRBJ1-5; 7 bases align to TRBD1. CDR1 and CDR2 from the germline V gene are MNHEY and SVGAGI. With 6 bases clipped from V and 3 bases from J, the junction kept 5 bases outside the gene matches. The CDR3 is made up of 14 amino acids. The CDR3 loop is CASRGTATNQPQHF. The CDR3 DNA is TGTGCCAGCAGGGGGACAGCCACCAATCAGCCCCAGCATTTT.

This rearrangement joins TRBV7-8 to TRBJ2-2, with D tentatively TRBD2 (6 bases). The germline V and J ends were trimmed by 1 base and 1 base, with 10 bases remaining between them. This CDR3 contains 16 residues. Germline V CDR1 and CDR2: SGHVS, FQNEAQ. CDR3 bases: TGTGCCAGCAGCTTAGGACGGAGGGAGAACACCGGGGAGCTGTTTTTT. Its protein is CASSLGRRENTGELFF.

The rearrangement uses TRBV9 and TRBJ2-7, with 9 bases that match TRBD1. This CDR3 contains 16 residues. V shed 0 bases, J shed 0 bases, and the junction held 4 bases outside the gene matches. Germline values: CDR1 SGDLS, CDR2 YYNGEE. CDR3 amino acids: CASSVGGTGLSYEQYF. DNA of the CDR3: TGTGCCAGCAGCGTAGGGGGGACAGGGCTCTCCTACGAGCAGTACTTC. The complete variable domain, with remaining parts taken from reference TRBV9 and TRBJ2-7, reads DSGVTQTPKHLITATGQRVTLRCSPRSGDLSVYWYQQSLDQGLQFLIQYYNGEERAKGNILERFSAQQFPDLHSELNLSSLELGDSALYFCASSVGGTGLSYEQYFGPGTRLTVT.

The chain combines TRBV6-6 with TRBJ2-5; D is possibly TRBD2 (5 bases). V was clipped by 11 bases and J by 4 bases, with 20 bases between them. Germline V CDR1 and CDR2: MNHNY, SVGAGI (reference sequence). The CDR3 loop spans 14 amino acids. The CDR3 DNA follows: TGTGCCGTCCGACTACAACTAGTCCCAGAGACCCAGTACTTC. Protein sequence: CAVRLQLVPETQYF.

This clone was picked up one time. The chain is built from TRBV7-8 and TRBJ1-1; D uncertain. Trimming stripped 0 bases from V and 2 bases from J, with 10 bases between. This CDR3 comprises 15 residues. CDR1 is SGHVS and CDR2 is FQNEAQ in the germline V gene. The CDR3 coding sequence is TGTGCCAGCAGCTTAGCACTAGGAATCAACACTGAAGCTTTCTTT. It specifies CASSLALGINTEAFF.

The J gene is TRBJ2-5, the V gene TRBV9; TRBD2 aligns across 8 bases. The length of the CDR3 is 13 residues. Germline CDR1 and CDR2: SGDLS and YYNGEE. V trimming: 2 bases; J trimming: 4 bases; junction bases outside the gene matches: 1. CDR3 residues: CASSVSGRETQYF. The CDR3 region has the DNA TGTGCCAGCAGCGTCAGCGGGAGAGAGACCCAGTACTTC.

This chain links TRBV29-1 with TRBJ2-5; the D gene could be TRBD1 or TRBD2 (6 bases each). This CDR3 has 14 amino acids. V lost 3 bases and J lost 0, with 11 bases in between. Per germline, CDR1 SQVTM and CDR2 ANQGSEA. In DNA, the CDR3 is TGCAGCGTTGACGGGGGCGGGGACCAAGAGACCCAGTACTTC. Protein sequence: CSVDGGGDQETQYF.

This sequence joins TRBV6-5 and TRBJ2-1; no reliable D call. The CDR3 runs to 12 residues. The germline CDR1 and CDR2 sequences are MNHEY and SVGAGI. V was shortened by 4 bases and J by 8 bases, with 9 bases between the two germline ends. Here the CDR3 reads CASSSRPDEQFF. CDR3 DNA sequence: TGTGCCAGCAGTTCGAGACCAGATGAGCAGTTCTTC.

The chain uses TRBV7-2 and TRBJ1-4; D not certain. Between the trimmed V and J ends, which lost 6 bases and 5 bases, there was a span of 13 bases. Germline CDR1 reads SGHTA; CDR2 reads FQGNSA. This CDR3 has 14 amino acids. CDR3 protein: CASSYGPSNEKLFF. The CDR3 nucleotides are TGTGCCAGCAGTTACGGGCCTAGCAATGAAAAACTGTTTTTT.

The chain carries TRBV5-1 and TRBJ1-2; TRBD1 agrees at 7 bases. This CDR3 is 14 amino acids long. J gave up 7 bases and V 3 bases, and 9 bases lay outside the gene matches. Germline values: CDR1 SGHRS, CDR2 YFSETQ. The CDR3, as DNA: TGCGCCAGCAGCTCCAAGACAGGGCCTCGTGGCTACACCTTC. It translates to CASSSKTGPRGYTF.

The chain employs TRBV13 and TRBJ1-3; TRBD1 aligns across 8 bases. V was pared by 5 bases and J by 0 bases, with 12 bases of the junction left unmatched. CDR1 and CDR2 (germline): PRHDT, FYEKMQ (reference sequence). The CDR3 sequence is 18 residues long. As DNA, the CDR3 is TGTGCCAGCAGCCTAAGACAGGGGCGACTTTCCTCTGGAAACACCATATATTTT. Protein: CASSLRQGRLSSGNTIYF.

The chain has TRBV5-4 and TRBJ2-1, with 11 positions matching TRBD2. After removal of 4 bases from V and 4 bases from J, the junction contained 13 bases not matched to a gene. The CDR3 is made up of 18 amino acids. CDR1 and CDR2 (germline): SGHNT, YYREEE (reference sequence). CDR3 sequence (DNA): TGTGCCAGCAGCCCAGGGACTAGCGGAAGGATAGGATACAATGAGCAGTTCTTC. Amino acid sequence: CASSPGTSGRIGYNEQFF.